This TCR beta chain was sequenced in a study of cytomegalovirus exposure and HLA in healthy donors. Study-wide findings and caveats: In a later analysis, TCR beta V- and J-gene trimming was associated with a missense DCLRE1C variant. Some V segments (TRBV6-2 and TRBV6-3 among them) were excluded as indistinguishable.

The CDR3 contains 13 residues. The V end lost 3 bases, the J end lost 8 bases, and 14 bases lay between the germline ends. The germline V gene has CDR1 SGHNT and CDR2 YYREEE (reference sequence). On this clone: What it binds is unknown.

Primers for the PCR totalled 60 Vbeta and 13 Jbeta. Using immunoSEQ multiplex PCR, the repertoire was profiled, and TCRdb retains in-frame clones only, with some absent. The sample lists about 92,000 clones; over 70% were seen once. The sequence derives from a girl aged 2-15 years in good health and CMV-seropositive. The chain links TRBV5-4 to TRBJ1-2, with D possibly matching TRBD1 (5 bases). Specimen: PBMCs. CDR3 bases: TGTGCCAGCAGCTGGGGGAGGGCAGGCGGCTACACCTTC. Translation: CASSWGRAGGYTF.